The clone carrying this TCR beta chain was picked up many times. The record originates from a study of tumor and adjacent non-tumor tissue in lung cancer. TCRbeta libraries were built with three rounds of nested PCR, modified from ARM-PCR. TCRdb re-derived calls from the multiplex PCR reads in MiXCR, one entry per CDR3 protein. This sample carries roughly 150,000 distinct CDR3 sequences, around two thirds of them seen once, and the ten largest clones take 15% to 20%. This CDR3 region has 14 residues. Trimming shortened V by 4 bases and J by 0 bases, and 6 bases separated the two germline ends. CDR1 and CDR2 (germline): SGHNT, YENEEA. The template was RNA from unsorted bulk tissue.

The chain employs TRBV11-3 and TRBJ2-2; the D gene is possibly TRBD1 (6 bases). The source of this sequence is a man in his 60s with small cell lung cancer. The sample taken for sequencing was lung tumor tissue. CDR3 sequence (DNA): TGTGCCAGCAGCTGGACAGCGAACACCGGGGAGCTGTTTTTT. Translated: CASSWTANTGELFF.